Below, 30 T cell receptor beta chains from the same sample are listed, as sequenced in a study of CD8+CD57+ T cells in acquired aplastic anemia. Both TCR beta VDJ combination and CDR3 sequence profiling were carried out. Genomic DNA was the template for this profiling. TCRdb analysed the reads with MiXCR anew, one entry per CDR3 protein. This table holds some 200,000 distinct CDR3 sequences, around 45% found once. The authors sequenced patients whose flow cytometry had shown CD8+CD57+ cell expansion. Specimen: sorted CD4+, CD8+, or CD8+CD57+ T cells (not recorded which) from PBMCs. The receptor set was obtained from a human donor with aplastic anemia.

For the CDR3, the DNA is TGTGCCATTGGACACTCGGAGACTGAAGCTTTCTTT. Protein: CAIGHSETEAFF. This chain joins TRBV10-3 and TRBJ1-1, with a possible D match to TRBD1 (5 bases). There are 12 residues in the CDR3. Germline loops: CDR1 ENHRY, CDR2 SYGVKD. The V end was cut by 9 bases, the J end by 5 bases, with 13 bases between.

The genes are TRBV7-8 and TRBJ1-5, with 8 nucleotides matching TRBD1. The CDR3 spans 16 residues. Germline V lookup: CDR1 SGHVS, CDR2 FQNEAQ. J lost 5 bases, V lost 5 bases, and 11 bases had no gene match. CDR3 coding DNA: TGTGCCAGCAGCAGGGGACAGGAGGTCGGAGATCAGCCCCAGCATTTT. Protein sequence: CASSRGQEVGDQPQHF. The full variable domain, rest sourced from reference TRBV7-8 and TRBJ1-5, is GAGVSQSPRYKVAKRGQDVALRCDPISGHVSLFWYQQALGQGPEFLTYFQNEAQLDKSGLPSDRFFAERPEGSVSTLKIQRTQQEDSAVYLCASSRGQEVGDQPQHFGDGTRLSIL.

The chain uses TRBV6-2 or TRBV6-3 and TRBJ2-7, with 7 bases matching TRBD1. The CDR3 loop spans 13 amino acids. Unmatched junction bases numbered 5, after V lost 6 bases and J lost 3 bases. CDR1 is MNHEY and CDR2 is SVGEGT in the germline V gene. DNA of the CDR3: TGTGCCAGCAGACACAGACAGGGCTACGAGCAGTACTTC. Translating gives CASRHRQGYEQYF.

The rearrangement links TRBV7-3 to TRBJ2-5; tentative D call: TRBD2 (5 bases). The CDR3 consists of 13 residues. V was shortened by 3 bases and J by 4 bases, with 9 bases between the two germline ends. CDR1 is SGHTA, CDR2 FQGTGA, per germline. CDR3 loop: CASSFEGRETQYF. The CDR3 region has the DNA TGTGCCAGCAGCTTCGAGGGTCGAGAGACCCAGTACTTC.

The gene calls are TRBV20-1 and TRBJ2-3, with D maybe TRBD2 (5 bases). The CDR3 is 15 residues long. The germline V gene encodes CDR1 DFQATT and CDR2 SNEGSKA (reference sequence). The germline V and J ends were trimmed by 6 bases and 0 bases, with 16 bases remaining between them. This CDR3 is CSASSLGLSTDTQYF. In nucleotides, the CDR3 is TGCAGTGCCAGCAGCCTTGGACTTAGCACAGATACGCAGTATTTT.

This clonotype has ten or more counts. The chain uses TRBV12-3 or TRBV12-4 and TRBJ1-1; no firm D call. CDR3 length: 16 amino acids. The V and J ends lost 3 bases and 1 base respectively, with 15 bases between them. The CDR3 nucleotides are TGTGCCAGCAGTTTCCCGGCAGGCCCTCCGAACACTGAAGCTTTCTTT. Protein sequence: CASSFPAGPPNTEAFF.

This sequence joins TRBV19 and TRBJ1-6; the D gene is possibly TRBD1 (5 bases). The CDR3 extends over 13 amino acids. The V end lost 6 bases, the J end lost 7 bases, and 10 bases lay between the germline ends. Germline V gene sequence: CDR1 LNHDA, CDR2 SQIVND (reference sequence). CDR3 sequence: CASSRGRNSPLHF. The CDR3 coding sequence is TGTGCCAGTAGCCGGGGCAGAAATTCACCCCTCCACTTT.

The chain employs TRBV20-1 and TRBJ2-7; D tentatively fits TRBD1 or TRBD2 (5 bases each). The CDR3 spans 14 residues. Germline CDR1 reads DFQATT; CDR2 reads SNEGSKA (reference sequence). Trimming took off 3 bases at V and 3 bases at J, with 15 bases between the two ends. The CDR3 DNA reads as TGCAGTGCTAGGGGGGTCAGGGACCACTACGAGCAGTACTTC. This sequence encodes CSARGVRDHYEQYF.

CDR3 protein: CASTNSYNSPLHF. Here the CDR3 DNA reads TGTGCCAGCACCAACTCCTATAATTCACCCCTCCACTTT. The V gene is TRBV5-6, the J gene TRBJ1-6, with no clear D. This CDR3 spans 13 amino acids. Looked up from germline, CDR1 is SGHDT and CDR2 is YYEEEE. Trimming removed 6 bases at V and 0 bases at J, with 4 bases between.

A few counts support this clonotype. V usage is TRBV29-1 and J usage is TRBJ2-7; 7 bases line up with TRBD2. The germline CDR1 and CDR2 sequences are SQVTM and ANQGSEA. The V segment lost 0 bases and the J segment 7 bases; nucleotides outside the gene matches: 6. The CDR3 has 13 amino acids. CDR3 residues: CSVEEVAGGEQYF. The CDR3 DNA sequence: TGCAGCGTTGAAGAAGTTGCCGGGGGGGAGCAGTACTTC.

The chain links TRBV10-3 to TRBJ2-7, with TRBD2 as a possible D gene (7 bases). Germline V gene data show CDR1 as ENHRY and CDR2 as SYGVKD. CDR3 size: 15 residues. V lost 3 bases, J lost 9 bases, and 21 bases lay in between. The CDR3 loop reads CAISELRGGDGGQYF. The CDR3 DNA is TGTGCCATCAGTGAACTTAGAGGGGGGGATGGGGGGCAGTACTTC.

This clonotype has at least ten counts. This chain joins TRBV12-3 or TRBV12-4 and TRBJ1-6; TRBD1 matches at 9 bases. The CDR3 totals 18 residues. The junction had 13 bases not matched to a gene; V was cut back by 5 bases and J by 5 bases. The CDR3 region has the DNA TGTGCCAGCAGTCTATCGACAGGGGGGTTTAAAAATAATTCACCCCTCCACTTT. Protein: CASSLSTGGFKNNSPLHF.

This chain connects TRBV20-1 to TRBJ1-1; TRBD1 is a possible D gene (5 bases). V dropped 6 bases and J dropped 5 bases, with 19 bases sitting between them. The CDR3 extends over 14 amino acids. CDR1 is DFQATT, CDR2 SNEGSKA, per germline (reference sequence). The CDR3 protein is CSAREGMGATEAFF. In DNA form, the CDR3 reads TGCAGTGCGAGGGAGGGGATGGGTGCGACTGAAGCTTTCTTT.

This clonotype was found a few times. The chain joins TRBV30 to TRBJ2-5; D remains unclear. Germline V gives CDR1 GTSNPN, CDR2 SVGIG (reference sequence). V was cut by 2 bases and J by 4 bases, with 11 bases left in between. The CDR3 is 13 amino acids. This CDR3 is CAWSTLSAETQYF. The CDR3 coding sequence is TGTGCCTGGAGTACCTTGTCTGCAGAGACCCAGTACTTC.

There are a few counts of this clonotype. The chain joins TRBV15 to TRBJ2-3; D gene unclear. The germline V gene has CDR1 LNHNV and CDR2 YYDKDF (reference sequence). V was clipped by 0 bases and J by 3 bases, with 4 bases between them. This CDR3 has 13 amino acids. CDR3 bases: TGTGCCACCAGCAGAGATCGAACAGATACGCAGTATTTT. Translation gives CATSRDRTDTQYF.

This chain joins TRBV19 and TRBJ1-5, with 8 bases aligning to TRBD1. The CDR3 covers 15 residues. Germline V CDR1 and CDR2: LNHDA, SQIVND (reference sequence). V shed 5 bases, J shed 2 bases, and the junction held 5 bases outside the gene matches. Here the CDR3 reads CASSSQGAGNQPQHF. Here the CDR3 DNA reads TGTGCCAGTAGTTCCCAGGGGGCGGGCAATCAGCCCCAGCATTTT.

This clonotype was seen a handful of times. The CDR3, as DNA: TGTGCCAGCAGGGGGAGGGGTGGTGCTTTCTTT. This translates into CASRGRGGAFF. The genes are TRBV6-1 and TRBJ1-1; D is perhaps TRBD1 (5 bases). V lost 6 bases and J 11 bases, leaving 13 bases between the germline ends. The CDR3 has 11 amino acids. Germline CDR1 MNHNS, CDR2 SASEGT.

This clonotype was counted ten times or more. The chain recombines TRBV20-1 with TRBJ1-6; D unresolved. Trimming stripped 6 bases from V and 10 bases from J, with 19 bases between. Per germline, CDR1 DFQATT and CDR2 SNEGSKA (reference sequence). This CDR3 contains 14 residues. CDR3 DNA sequence: TGCAGTGCCCAACGAGGAGAAAGGGTATCACCCCTCCACTTT. Amino acids: CSAQRGERVSPLHF.

The J gene is TRBJ2-1, the V gene TRBV5-4; TRBD2 matches at 13 bases. Germline CDR1 and CDR2: SGHNT and YYREEE (reference sequence). Unmatched junction bases numbered 7, after V lost 2 bases and J lost 5 bases. The CDR3 has 17 residues. CDR3 amino acids: CASSFRTSGSSDNEQFF. CDR3 DNA: TGTGCCAGCAGCTTTCGGACTAGCGGGAGTTCGGACAATGAGCAGTTCTTC.

This clonotype occurred a few times. The chain combines TRBV10-3 with TRBJ1-2; D perhaps matches TRBD1 (6 bases). This CDR3 spans 14 amino acids. Trimming removed 4 bases at V and 4 bases at J, with 13 bases between. Germline V gene lookup returns CDR1 ENHRY and CDR2 SYGVKD. CDR3 region: CAISGTGLSYGYTF. CDR3 nucleotides: TGTGCCATCAGTGGAACAGGGCTCTCCTATGGCTACACCTTC.

This clonotype was seen ten or more times. This sequence joins TRBV7-9 and TRBJ1-1, with a weak D call TRBD1 (6 bases). Germline values: CDR1 SEHNR, CDR2 FQNEAQ (reference sequence). The CDR3 contains 14 residues. Between the trimmed V and J ends, which lost 1 base and 1 base, there was a span of 7 bases. In nucleotides, the CDR3 is TGTGCCAGCAGCTTAGGGACAGCGAACACTGAAGCTTTCTTT. Translating gives CASSLGTANTEAFF. Full variable domain (remainder filled in from reference TRBV7-9 and TRBJ1-1): DTGVSQNPRHKITKRGQNVTFRCDPISEHNRLYWYRQTLGQGPEFLTYFQNEAQLEKSRLLSDRFSAERPKGSFSTLEIQRTEQGDSAMYLCASSLGTANTEAFFGQGTRLTVV.

The V call is TRBV2, the J call TRBJ1-6; no definite D call. V lost 7 bases to trimming and J lost 6 bases, with 13 bases between them. Germline assignment: CDR1 SNHLY and CDR2 FYNNEI. CDR3 length: 14 amino acids. The CDR3 DNA reads TGTGCCAGCAAGACGGGCACTATTAATTCACCCCTCCACTTT. It yields the protein CASKTGTINSPLHF.

This clonotype was picked up a small number of times. The genes are TRBV24-1 and TRBJ2-1; D remains ambiguous. V was pared by 3 bases and J by 5 bases, with 7 bases between. The CDR3 is made up of 13 amino acids. The germline V gene encodes CDR1 KGHDR and CDR2 SFDVKD. The CDR3 here is CATSDPGHNEQFF. The DNA for the CDR3 is TGTGCCACCAGTGATCCCGGTCACAATGAGCAGTTCTTC.

This clonotype occurred a few times. The V gene is TRBV18, the J gene TRBJ1-2; D gene uncertain. The CDR3 contains 15 residues. Germline loops: CDR1 KGHSH, CDR2 LQKENI. Trimming took 2 bases from V and 2 from J, leaving 12 bases between them. CDR3 loop: CASSPIETLNYGYTF. CDR3 DNA sequence: TGTGCCAGCTCACCAATCGAGACCCTAAACTATGGCTACACCTTC.

This clonotype was detected ten times or more. The rearrangement joins TRBV30 to TRBJ2-7, with D possibly matching TRBD1 (6 bases). CDR1 GTSNPN and CDR2 SVGIG come from the germline V gene (reference sequence). V gave up 3 bases and J gave up 9 bases, with 15 bases separating them. The CDR3 runs to 12 residues. CDR3 nucleotide sequence: TGTGCCTGGAGAACAGGGATGGGGTGGCAGTACTTC. Translation gives CAWRTGMGWQYF.

The chain employs TRBV27 and TRBJ1-4; tentatively, D is TRBD1 (5 bases). Germline V lookup: CDR1 MNHEY, CDR2 SMNVEV (reference sequence). The CDR3 sequence is 14 residues long. V was clipped by 5 bases and J by 8 bases, with 15 bases between them. For the CDR3, the DNA is TGTGCCAGCAGTGCGCCGACAGCAACGGAAAAACTGTTTTTT. It translates to CASSAPTATEKLFF.

The chain is built from TRBV27 and TRBJ1-2; the match to TRBD1 covers 7 bases. J gave up 4 bases and V 6 bases, and 14 bases lay outside the gene matches. This CDR3 region has 16 residues. CDR1 and CDR2 from the germline V gene are MNHEY and SMNVEV (reference sequence). Here the CDR3 reads CASRPGTDYRGYGYTF. The CDR3 DNA sequence: TGTGCCAGCAGACCTGGGACAGATTACCGGGGCTATGGCTACACCTTC.

This rearrangement joins TRBV10-1 to TRBJ2-7, with D tentatively TRBD1 (6 bases). Trimming cost V 7 bases and J 6 bases, with 22 bases left between them. The CDR3 totals 15 residues. Looked up from germline, CDR1 is WNHNN and CDR2 is SYGVQD (reference sequence). CDR3 sequence: CASIECRGGYSEQYF. The CDR3 bases are TGCGCCAGCATAGAGTGCAGGGGTGGGTACAGCGAGCAGTACTTC.

In this sample, this clonotype turned up many times. The rearrangement joins TRBV7-3 to TRBJ2-3; D gene unclear. The CDR3 contains 13 residues. The V gene lost 8 bases and the J gene lost 2 bases, with 11 bases spanning the gap. Germline V gives CDR1 SGHTA, CDR2 FQGTGA. The CDR3 protein is CASSTEPTDTQYF. The DNA of the CDR3 is TGTGCCAGCTCGACGGAGCCCACAGATACGCAGTATTTT.

The V gene is TRBV5-1, the J gene TRBJ2-7; perhaps D is TRBD1 or TRBD2 (5 bases each). The CDR3 consists of 14 residues. V was pared by 4 bases and J by 3 bases, with 14 bases between. Germline V gives CDR1 SGHRS, CDR2 YFSETQ. In DNA, the CDR3 is TGCGCCAGCAGCCCGGCCGGGACCCTCTACGAGCAGTACTTC. It translates to CASSPAGTLYEQYF.